Included here is one T cell receptor (beta chain) sequence, with context. This CDR3 is 15 amino acids long. V lost 2 bases and J lost 8, with 13 bases in between. CDR1 is MDHEN and CDR2 is SYDVKM in the germline V gene. These data belong to a study of blood T cell repertoires in COVID-19. Sequencing used immunoSEQ multiplex PCR; TCRdb keeps in-frame clones, though not all of them. The sample consists of roughly 240,000 clones, about 90% of them appearing once. The sample taken for sequencing was PBMCs or T cells enriched from blood (not recorded which). This TCR came from a man aged 50-59 years who had been exposed to COVID-19. J is TRBJ1-6 and V is TRBV28, with D unresolved. The CDR3 nucleotides read TGTGCCAGCAGTTTAGGTGGGCAAATTGATTCACCCCTCCACTTT. Its protein product is CASSLGGQIDSPLHF.